This T cell receptor beta chain stems from a study of T cells in Graves' hyperthyroidism and ophthalmopathy. Study information: Peripheral blood draws took place at initial diagnosis, ahead of any treatment.

A roughly 9.1 ml volume of fresh peripheral blood provided the PBMCs. Trimming left V 6 bases short and J 6 bases short, with 14 bases between. This CDR3 region has 13 residues. Germline V gene data show CDR1 as MNHEY and CDR2 as SVGEGT. Note on this clonotype: The conserved final phenylalanine or tryptophan is absent from the CDR3, which likely points to a read error.

Amplification targeted TCR beta CDR3 regions from RNA transcripts. The TCR CDR3 was amplified in a first-round RT-PCR using the HTBI primer set. TCRdb reanalysed the multiplex PCR reads using MiXCR and keeps one entry per CDR3 protein. The sample consists of under 350,000 distinct CDR3 sequences, over 15% of them appearing once. This TCR came from an older woman with Graves' ophthalmopathy. Input material: blood. J is TRBJ1-2 and V is TRBV6-2 or TRBV6-3, with unresolved D. The CDR3 spells CASRSGRSDGYTL. The CDR3 nucleotides read TGTGCCAGCAGAAGCGGTCGGTCAGATGGCTACACCCTC.